Each of the 19 T cell receptor beta chains below was sequenced from the same sample in a study of T cells expressing NK-cell markers. For each CDR3 protein, TCRdb gives one entry from its re-call of the 5' RACE reads, without DNA. In all, the sample yields over 250,000 distinct CDR3 sequences. Sequences were obtained from blood T cells: a sorted CD56 or NKG2C T cell subset, CD4+ or CD8+ T cells, or bulk PBMC T cells (not recorded which). The receptors come from a woman aged 18 to 75 in good health.

This chain connects TRBV12-3 or TRBV12-4 to TRBJ1-5. The CDR3 runs 15 residues. The CDR3 sequence is CASSLALGTNQPQHF.

The chain has TRBV2 and TRBJ1-6; TCRdb proposes TRBD1, but this gene call is untestable without DNA. Looked up from germline, CDR1 is SNHLY and CDR2 is FYNNEI. The CDR3 length is 14 residues. The CDR3 is CASSPQGYNSPLHF.

The chain has TRBV30 and TRBJ2-1; TCRdb gives TRBD1 as the D gene, but with no DNA this cannot be confirmed. CDR1 is GTSNPN and CDR2 is SVGIG in the germline V gene (reference sequence). The CDR3 loop spans 15 amino acids. CDR3: CAWGAQQGAYNEQFF.

The chain has TRBV20-1 and TRBJ1-2; the TCRdb call, TRBD1, lacks DNA for checking. Germline CDR1 is DFQATT and CDR2 is SNEGSKA (reference sequence). CDR3 length: 13 residues. The CDR3 sequence is CSTPGTGDYGYTF.

This chain uses TRBV6-5 with TRBJ1-4; TCRdb outputs TRBD1, but without DNA this stays unchecked. This CDR3 spans 14 amino acids. CDR1 is MNHEY, CDR2 SVGAGI, per germline. The chain's CDR3 is CASSWDRTNEKLFF.

The genes are TRBV4-2 and TRBJ1-2; TCRdb's D call of TRBD1 is untestable without DNA. The CDR3 covers 13 residues. Germline CDR1 and CDR2: LGHNA and YNFKEQ. CDR3 in amino acids: CASSQVQGDGYTF.

The gene calls are TRBV10-3 and TRBJ2-3. The CDR3 has 16 residues. From germline, CDR1 is ENHRY and CDR2 SYGVKD. The CDR3 here is CAISDDGRKNTDTQYF.

This chain joins TRBV7-9 and TRBJ2-1. Germline CDR1 is SEHNR and CDR2 is FQNEAQ (reference sequence). This CDR3 spans 13 amino acids. CDR3 amino acids: CASSLVVYNEQFF. Filled out from reference TRBV7-9 and TRBJ2-1, the complete variable domain reads DTGVSQNPRHKITKRGQNVTFRCDPISEHNRLYWYRQTLGQGPEFLTYFQNEAQLEKSRLLSDRFSAERPKGSFSTLEIQRTEQGDSAMYLCASSLVVYNEQFFGPGTRLTVL.

CDR3 region: CASSPSIGTQYF. The chain uses TRBV7-2 and TRBJ2-3; TCRdb lists TRBD2, though no DNA is available to test this call. The V gene's germline CDR1 is SGHTA and CDR2 FQGNSA. The CDR3 length is 12 residues. The variable domain in full, with the rest retrieved from reference TRBV7-2 and TRBJ2-3, is GAGVSQSPSNKVTEKGKDVELRCDPISGHTALYWYRQSLGQGLEFLIYFQGNSAPDKSGLPSDRFSAERTGGSVSTLTIQRTQQEDSAVYLCASSPSIGTQYFGPGTRLTVL.

The chain carries TRBV11-2 and TRBJ2-3. The CDR3 is made up of 14 amino acids. The germline V gene encodes CDR1 SGHAT and CDR2 FQNNGV. CDR3 sequence: CASSLDRHTDTQYF.

The genes are TRBV18 and TRBJ1-1. The germline V gene has CDR1 KGHSH and CDR2 LQKENI. The CDR3 sequence is 14 residues long. The CDR3 loop reads CASSQGPLNTEAFF.

The chain couples TRBV7-9 to TRBJ1-1; TCRdb's D gene call, TRBD1, goes unchecked for lack of DNA. Germline CDR1 and CDR2: SEHNR and FQNEAQ (reference sequence). This CDR3 has 14 residues. CDR3: CASSDPTGTTEAFF.

V usage is TRBV5-6 and J usage is TRBJ2-4. The germline CDR1 and CDR2 sequences are SGHDT and YYEEEE. This CDR3 region has 15 residues. CDR3 sequence: CASSLRQTAKNIQYF.

The V and J genes are TRBV6-1 and TRBJ2-5; the D call from TCRdb, TRBD1, cannot be confirmed without DNA. This CDR3 region has 14 residues. Germline loops: CDR1 MNHNS, CDR2 SASEGT. CDR3 sequence: CASRVVVGVETQYF.

This chain links TRBV6-1 with TRBJ1-6; without DNA, the TCRdb call of TRBD1 cannot be checked. Germline values: CDR1 MNHNS, CDR2 SASEGT. The CDR3 sequence is 14 residues long. CDR3 region: CASRPGTSMSPLHF.

V and J are TRBV5-1 and TRBJ1-1; TCRdb gives TRBD1 as the D gene, but with no DNA this cannot be confirmed. The CDR3 covers 15 residues. From germline, CDR1 is SGHRS and CDR2 YFSETQ. The CDR3 loop reads CASSLSGAGNTEAFF.

The chain links TRBV5-1 to TRBJ2-5; the D gene TCRdb calls, TRBD2, cannot be checked with no DNA. The CDR3 has 16 amino acids. Germline V gives CDR1 SGHRS, CDR2 YFSETQ. CDR3 in amino acids: CASRTNAGGTLETQYF.

The chain employs TRBV5-5 and TRBJ1-3; TCRdb designates TRBD1, a call that cannot be tested without DNA. From germline, CDR1 is SGHKS and CDR2 YYEKEE (reference sequence). CDR3 size: 14 residues. The CDR3 sequence: CASSHNRGGNTIYF.

The chain has TRBV6-2 or TRBV6-3 and TRBJ2-1; TCRdb's D call of TRBD2 is untestable without DNA. The CDR3 extends over 16 amino acids. Germline V gene data show CDR1 as MNHEY and CDR2 as SVGEGT. CDR3 region: CASTAPSGGSYNEQFF.